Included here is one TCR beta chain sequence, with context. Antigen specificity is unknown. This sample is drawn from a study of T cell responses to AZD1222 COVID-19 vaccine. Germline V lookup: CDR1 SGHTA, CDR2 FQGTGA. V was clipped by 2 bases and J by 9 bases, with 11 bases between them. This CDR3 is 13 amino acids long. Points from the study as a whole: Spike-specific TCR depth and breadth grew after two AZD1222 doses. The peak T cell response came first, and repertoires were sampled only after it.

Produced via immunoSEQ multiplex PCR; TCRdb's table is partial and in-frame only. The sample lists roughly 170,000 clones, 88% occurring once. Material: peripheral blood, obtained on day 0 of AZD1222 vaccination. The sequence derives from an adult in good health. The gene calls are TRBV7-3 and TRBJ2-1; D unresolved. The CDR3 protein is CASSLYPPGEQFF. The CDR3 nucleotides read TGTGCCAGCAGCTTATATCCCCCTGGTGAGCAGTTCTTC. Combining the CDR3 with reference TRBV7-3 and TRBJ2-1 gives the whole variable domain GAGVSQTPSNKVTEKGKYVELRCDPISGHTALYWYRQSLGQGPEFLIYFQGTGAADDSGLPNDRFFAVRPEGSVSTLKIQRTERGDSAVYLCASSLYPPGEQFFGPGTRLTVL.